These 21 T cell receptor beta chains originate from one sample sequenced in a study of T-cell reconstitution after alpha-beta-depleted transplantation in children. A TCRbeta library incorporating unique molecular identifiers was prepared. TCRdb used MiXCR to reprocess the PCR reads, holding one entry per CDR3 protein. The data contain about 200,000 distinct CDR3 sequences, 7% to 9% of them seen just once; the ten biggest clones take up 35% to 45%. This sample comprised PBMCs, mostly from graft donor cells, obtained 360 days after TCRalphabeta/CD19-depleted stem cell transplant. The receptors come from a male patient aged 2-10 years who had a stem cell transplant for acute myeloid leukemia, so the T cells may come from the graft donor.

The V call is TRBV6-2 or TRBV6-3, the J call TRBJ2-7; TRBD2 agrees at 11 bases. This CDR3 contains 15 residues. V lost 6 bases, J lost 1 base, and 5 bases stayed unmatched. CDR1 MNHEY and CDR2 SVGEGT come from the germline V gene. CDR3 bases: TGTGCCAGCAGCTGGACTAGCGGGTCATCCTACGAGCAGTACTTC. Its translation is CASSWTSGSSYEQYF.

This clonotype showed up just a few times. The chain uses TRBV20-1 and TRBJ2-3; 7 bases are a match to TRBD2. This CDR3 spans 16 amino acids. Germline V gives CDR1 DFQATT, CDR2 SNEGSKA (reference sequence). Trimming took 0 bases from V and 0 from J; bases not matched to a gene: 6. CDR3 region: CSARDLVSGSTDTQYF. CDR3 sequence (DNA): TGCAGTGCTAGAGATCTGGTTAGCGGGAGCACAGATACGCAGTATTTT.

In this sample, this clonotype turned up a few times. This rearrangement joins TRBV7-6 to TRBJ2-5; the D gene is possibly TRBD2 (6 bases). Trimming removed 4 bases at V and 2 bases at J, with 26 bases between. This CDR3 is 19 amino acids long. From germline, CDR1 is SGHVS and CDR2 FNYEAQ. The CDR3 region has the DNA TGTGCCAGCAGCTCTTATCTAGGGACTGGGTCACCTTTTCAAGAGACCCAGTACTTC. It yields the protein CASSSYLGTGSPFQETQYF.

The table lists this clonotype with many counts. The rearrangement links TRBV4-3 to TRBJ2-7; TRBD2 is a possible D gene (5 bases). Deletions cut 1 base from V and 0 bases from J, with 13 bases between. This CDR3 has 16 residues. Germline CDR1 and CDR2: LGHNA and YSLEER. The CDR3 nucleotides read TGCGCCAGCAGCCAAGGGACTCCTAGGAGCTCCTACGAGCAGTACTTC. This gives the protein CASSQGTPRSSYEQYF.

The gene calls are TRBV7-2 and TRBJ2-1, with 7 nucleotides matching TRBD2. The CDR3 covers 15 residues. Germline values: CDR1 SGHTA, CDR2 FQGNSA. J lost 8 bases, V lost 2 bases, and 9 bases had no gene match. CDR3 in DNA: TGTGCCAGCAGCTTAAGCGGACTAGTTGTCCATGAGCAGTTCTTC. Translation: CASSLSGLVVHEQFF.

This clonotype turned up a few times. The chain uses TRBV6-1 and TRBJ1-2; D may be TRBD1 (6 bases). This CDR3 has 17 residues. The V end was cut by 2 bases, the J end by 5 bases, with 21 bases between. Germline values: CDR1 MNHNS, CDR2 SASEGT. The CDR3 coding sequence is TGTGCCAGCAGTGAAACCGGGACAAAGAGAATCGCGTATGGCTACACCTTC. This sequence encodes CASSETGTKRIAYGYTF.

V and J are TRBV4-1 and TRBJ2-3; D is unresolved. In germline, CDR1 is MGHRA, CDR2 YSYEKL. V was clipped by 0 bases and J by 8 bases, with 15 bases between them. This CDR3 is built from 15 residues. CDR3 nucleotides: TGCGCCAGCAGCCAAGAGGGTTACAAGGAAGGTACGCAGTATTTT. Its translation is CASSQEGYKEGTQYF.

This clonotype was seen more than once but under ten times. This rearrangement joins TRBV4-1 to TRBJ2-7; no clear D. The V gene's germline CDR1 is MGHRA and CDR2 YSYEKL. V gave up 0 bases and J gave up 0 bases, with 12 bases separating them. This CDR3 comprises 16 residues. Here the CDR3 reads CASSQEIAEYSYEQYF. The CDR3 nucleotides are TGCGCCAGCAGCCAAGAGATCGCTGAATACTCCTACGAGCAGTACTTC.

This clonotype appeared a few times. This chain connects TRBV7-2 to TRBJ2-1; TRBD1 agrees at 8 bases. The J segment lost 9 bases and the V segment lost 5 bases, leaving 6 bases of the junction unmatched. The CDR3 totals 13 residues. Germline V lookup: CDR1 SGHTA, CDR2 FQGNSA. CDR3 DNA: TGTGCCAGCAGCCCGGACAGGGTTGGTGAGCAGTTCTTC. Protein product: CASSPDRVGEQFF.

The chain is built from TRBV6-5 and TRBJ1-2; 9 nucleotides agree with TRBD1. The CDR3 contains 14 residues. Germline V CDR1 and CDR2: MNHEY, SVGAGI. The V and J ends lost 4 bases and 6 bases, in that order; junction bases with no gene match: 6. CDR3 protein: CASSFNRGLNGYTF. The CDR3 coding sequence is TGTGCCAGCAGTTTTAACAGGGGGCTCAATGGCTACACCTTC.

The V call is TRBV12-3 or TRBV12-4, the J call TRBJ1-2; a possible D gene is TRBD1 (6 bases). The CDR3 covers 16 residues. The V end lost 1 base, the J end lost 4 bases, and 16 bases lay between the germline ends. The CDR3 nucleotides read TGTGCCAGCAGTTTAGGGTTTACAGGGTCGGCCTATGGCTACACCTTC. It yields the protein CASSLGFTGSAYGYTF.

Ten or more counts support this clonotype. The rearrangement joins TRBV12-3 or TRBV12-4 to TRBJ2-1; no clear D gene. CDR3 length: 16 amino acids. Trimming took off 4 bases at V and 4 bases at J, with 17 bases between the two ends. The CDR3 DNA sequence: TGTGCCAGCAGTTCGCCGGACGACCGCCCATACAATGAGCAGTTCTTC. The encoded protein is CASSSPDDRPYNEQFF.

The table lists this clonotype with a few counts. The rearrangement uses TRBV4-3 and TRBJ2-5; tentatively, D is TRBD1 (6 bases). CDR1 and CDR2 (germline): LGHNA, YSLEER. The V gene lost 1 base and the J gene lost 2 bases, with 14 bases spanning the gap. There are 16 residues in the CDR3. CDR3 sequence reads: CASSQGAGTTQETQYF. CDR3 DNA sequence: TGCGCCAGCAGCCAAGGGGCCGGGACAACGCAAGAGACCCAGTACTTC.

This clonotype was observed a few times. At one end the junction does not follow the germline gene, possibly because of a read error. V is TRBV5-5 and J is TRBJ2-1; D is unresolved. The germline CDR1 and CDR2 sequences are SGHKS and YYEKEE (reference sequence). The CDR3 has 15 residues. CDR3 coding DNA: TGTGCCAGCTTTACGACGCCGCGCTCCTACAGTGAGCAGTTCTTC. Its protein is CASFTTPRSYSEQFF. Filled out from reference TRBV5-5 and TRBJ2-1, the complete variable domain reads DAGVTQSPTHLIKTRGQQVTLRCSPISGHKSVSWYQQVLGQGPQFIFQYYEKEERGRGNFPDRFSARQFPNYSSELNVNALLLGDSALYLCASFTTPRSYSEQFFGPGTRLTVL.

This clonotype was picked up many times. This chain connects TRBV29-1 to TRBJ2-7, with D perhaps matching TRBD2 (6 bases). V lost 5 bases to trimming and J lost 7 bases, with 18 bases between them. This CDR3 region has 13 residues. Germline V lookup: CDR1 SQVTM, CDR2 ANQGSEA. CDR3 nucleotide sequence: TGCAGCGTTAGGAGGGCCCCATCGGGGGAGCAGTACTTC. It encodes CSVRRAPSGEQYF.

This clonotype was detected many times. The V gene is TRBV5-1, the J gene TRBJ2-1; no clear D gene. The CDR3 has 15 amino acids. Looked up from germline, CDR1 is SGHRS and CDR2 is YFSETQ. Trimming took 0 bases from V and 2 from J, leaving 9 bases between them. As DNA, the CDR3 is TGCGCCAGCAGCTTGGGGTATATAACCTACAATGAGCAGTTCTTC. It is translated as CASSLGYITYNEQFF.

This clonotype showed up just a few times. V and J are TRBV18 and TRBJ2-1, with D unclear. Germline V gene sequence: CDR1 KGHSH, CDR2 LQKENI. The CDR3 spans 16 residues. With 0 bases removed from V and 0 bases from J, the gap between germline ends came to 9 bases. Written as DNA, the CDR3 is TGTGCCAGCTCACCACCGGGATTGTCCTCCTACAATGAGCAGTTCTTC. Translation gives CASSPPGLSSYNEQFF.

V gene TRBV5-1 combines with J gene TRBJ2-7; D unclear. The CDR3 has 14 residues. In germline, CDR1 is SGHRS, CDR2 YFSETQ. The V end lost 4 bases, the J end lost 2 bases, and 13 bases lay between the germline ends. The CDR3, as DNA: TGCGCCAGCAGCATCATAGGACCTACCTACGAGCAGTACTTC. Its translation is CASSIIGPTYEQYF.

This clonotype was seen a handful of times. The J gene is TRBJ1-1, the V gene TRBV20-1; 7 positions agree with TRBD1. Looked up from germline, CDR1 is DFQATT and CDR2 is SNEGSKA (reference sequence). The V gene end was trimmed by 0 bases and the J gene end by 1 base; junction bases not matched to a gene: 5. The CDR3 is 15 amino acids. This CDR3 is CSARDIRDRNTEAFF. CDR3 nucleotides: TGCAGTGCTAGAGATATCCGGGACAGGAACACTGAAGCTTTCTTT.

This clonotype was observed many times. The chain employs TRBV12-3 or TRBV12-4 and TRBJ1-1; maybe TRBD1 (5 bases). The CDR3 extends over 17 amino acids. Trimming left V 5 bases short and J 0 bases short, with 19 bases between. The CDR3 bases are TGTGCCAGCAGTAAGGGAGTAGGCGGGACTTTGAACACTGAAGCTTTCTTT. Protein sequence: CASSKGVGGTLNTEAFF.

This clonotype was seen only a few times. This chain connects TRBV10-3 to TRBJ1-1; D perhaps matches TRBD1 (6 bases). The CDR3 spans 15 residues. CDR1 and CDR2 from the germline V gene are ENHRY and SYGVKD. The V gene lost 4 bases and the J gene lost 0 bases, with 12 bases spanning the gap. The CDR3, as DNA: TGTGCCATCAGTGGAGGGACAAATCTGAACACTGAAGCTTTCTTT. Translating it yields CAISGGTNLNTEAFF.